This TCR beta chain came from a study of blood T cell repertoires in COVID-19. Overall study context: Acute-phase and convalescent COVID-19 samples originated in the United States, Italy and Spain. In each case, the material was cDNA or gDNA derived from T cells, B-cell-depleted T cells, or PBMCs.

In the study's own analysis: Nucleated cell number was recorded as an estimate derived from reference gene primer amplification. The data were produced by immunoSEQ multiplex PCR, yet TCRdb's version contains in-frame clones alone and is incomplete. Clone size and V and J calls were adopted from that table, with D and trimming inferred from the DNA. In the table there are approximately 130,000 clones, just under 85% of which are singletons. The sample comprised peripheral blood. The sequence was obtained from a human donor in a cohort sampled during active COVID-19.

CDR3 in amino acids: CASSSQGLYEQYF. The CDR3 region has the DNA TGTGCCAGCAGTTCACAGGGTTTGTACGAGCAGTACTTC. The J gene is TRBJ2-7, the V gene TRBV6-6, with D possibly TRBD1 on 6 matching bases. The length of the CDR3 is 13 residues. Germline V lookup: CDR1 MNHNY, CDR2 SVGAGI (reference sequence). The germline V and J ends were trimmed by 4 bases and 4 bases, with 11 bases remaining between them.